The present TCR beta chain was sequenced within a study of identical twins. There were only healthy Caucasians among the donors. The CDR3 has 17 amino acids. Germline CDR1 is DFQATT and CDR2 is SNEGSKA (reference sequence). Trimming removed 1 base from V and 0 bases from J, with 17 bases in between. A universal primer site arose from template switching, and cDNA bore unique molecular identifiers. TCRdb processed the 5' RACE reads anew with MiXCR; each CDR3 protein has one entry. The table has a few hundred thousand distinct CDR3 sequences, roughly 9.9% seen once; the top ten hold around 3.2%. As regards this clonotype: The antigen remains unidentified.

Regarding the study as a whole: Out-of-frame sharing of TCR alpha in monozygotic twins was underestimated by models.

These data were also reused for a study on yellow fever vaccine responses in identical twins. That work contributes: Twins' T cell vaccine responses reportedly looked partly convergent, partly personalized.

The chain employs TRBV20-1 and TRBJ2-3, with a tentative D call TRBD2 (6 bases). This sequence was found in a woman between 18 and 30 years old in good health. Sequencing used PBMCs. Here the CDR3 DNA reads TGCAGTGCTAGAGTCGGGCGGGAAGAAACTAGCACAGATACGCAGTATTTT. Translation gives CSARVGREETSTDTQYF.